The 27 T cell receptor beta chains below all came from one sample that was sequenced in a study of a mutant IDH1 vaccine in newly diagnosed glioma (dated by TCRdb to the early 2020s). According to the study, the label for this sample's time point signals: week 11, during vaccination. Every vaccine dose consisted of 300 ug of a 20-mer mutant IDH1 peptide in Montanide, administered subcutaneously together with topical imiquimod. Library generation was performed with the immunoSEQ multiplex PCR assay. The source is immuneACCESS, and TCRdb retained only in-frame sequences with V and J called. Part of the clones is not carried over; for the studies checked, unresolved V genes explain less than half of this, and the remainder is unexplained. The sample yields 40,000 to 55,000 clones; roughly nine tenths were counted once. Under 2.5% of the sample rests with the top ten. Their cognate antigens are unknown.

Source: PBMCs, taken from a glioma patient whose treatment included an IDH1 peptide vaccine. The receptors derive from a man in his fifties with glioma.

J is TRBJ2-2 and V is TRBV5-6, with a weak D call TRBD1 (7 bases). The V end lost 2 bases, the J end lost 3 bases, and 14 bases lay between the germline ends. The CDR3 runs 16 residues. Germline CDR1 SGHDT, CDR2 YYEEEE. CDR3 nucleotide sequence: TGTGCCAGCAGCTTTCGGGGCAGGGGGGACACCGGGGAGCTGTTTTTT. Residues: CASSFRGRGDTGELFF.

The chain couples TRBV30 to TRBJ2-5; D remains ambiguous. V was shortened by 4 bases and J by 4 bases, with 13 bases between the two germline ends. Germline CDR1 is GTSNPN and CDR2 is SVGIG (reference sequence). The CDR3 has 13 amino acids. CDR3 in amino acids: CAWTLTHRETQYF. The DNA of the CDR3 is TGTGCCTGGACCCTTACCCACAGAGAGACCCAGTACTTC. The complete variable domain, with remaining parts taken from reference TRBV30 and TRBJ2-5, reads SQTIHQWPATLVQPVGSPLSLECTVEGTSNPNLYWYRQAAGRGLQLLFYSVGIGQISSEVPQNLSASRPQDRQFILSSKKLLLSDSGFYLCAWTLTHRETQYFGPGTRLLVL.

Only one count was recorded for this clone. This chain joins TRBV28 and TRBJ1-3; a possible D gene is TRBD1 (5 bases). This CDR3 is 16 amino acids long. Trimming shortened V by 8 bases and J by 0 bases, and 17 bases separated the two germline ends. CDR1 MDHEN and CDR2 SYDVKM come from the germline V gene. CDR3 amino acids: CASGAFRAGSGNTIYF. The CDR3 region has the DNA TGTGCCAGCGGGGCTTTCAGGGCTGGCTCTGGAAACACCATATATTTT.

The chain uses TRBV29-1 and TRBJ1-2; D ambiguous. The CDR3 is 11 amino acids. Germline assignment: CDR1 SQVTM and CDR2 ANQGSEA. With 4 bases removed from V and 4 bases from J, the gap between germline ends came to 7 bases. The CDR3, as DNA: TGCAGCGTTGTCCTGGGCTATGGCTACACCTTC. Translating it yields CSVVLGYGYTF.

The V call is TRBV4-3, the J call TRBJ2-3; D is perhaps TRBD1 or TRBD2 (5 bases each). V lost 4 bases, J lost 4 bases, and 15 bases lay in between. The CDR3 has 15 residues. Per the germline V gene, CDR1 is LGHNA and CDR2 is YSLEER. Here the CDR3 DNA reads TGCGCCAGCAGCCGTGGACTTCTGGGGGCAGATACGCAGTATTTT. Protein sequence: CASSRGLLGADTQYF.

J is TRBJ1-2 and V is TRBV5-4; 7 bases are a match to TRBD1. Germline-derived CDR1 and CDR2 are SGHNT and YYREEE (reference sequence). Trimming removed 5 bases from V and 8 bases from J; junction bases left unmatched: 18. The CDR3 loop spans 16 amino acids. In nucleotides, the CDR3 is TGTGCCAGCAGTCCGACTCCGGGACAGCTGCTGGTGGGCTACACCTTC. Its protein product is CASSPTPGQLLVGYTF.

The V gene is TRBV11-2, the J gene TRBJ2-2, with D tentatively TRBD1 (6 bases). The CDR3 spans 15 residues. Trimming removed 2 bases from V and 0 bases from J, with 7 bases in between. Germline CDR1 reads SGHAT; CDR2 reads FQNNGV. The chain's CDR3 is CASSLWTANTGELFF. The CDR3 nucleotides read TGTGCCAGCAGCTTATGGACAGCGAACACCGGGGAGCTGTTTTTT.

This clone was detected only once. This chain uses TRBV2 with TRBJ1-2; 7 bases agree with TRBD1. The germline V gene encodes CDR1 SNHLY and CDR2 FYNNEI. The J segment lost 6 bases and the V segment lost 6 bases, leaving 10 bases of the junction unmatched. The CDR3 has 14 amino acids. The CDR3 is CASRETTGVHGYTF. The CDR3 region has the DNA TGTGCCAGCAGGGAGACCACAGGGGTCCATGGCTACACCTTC.

This chain uses TRBV27 with TRBJ2-5; D is unclear. CDR3 length equals 13 residues. V lost 11 bases, J lost 5 bases, and 18 bases lay in between. Germline lookup yields CDR1 MNHEY and CDR2 SMNVEV (reference sequence). CDR3 amino acids: CASRLVLDETQYF. In DNA form, the CDR3 reads TGTGCCTCCCGACTCGTCTTAGACGAGACCCAGTACTTC.

This clone was seen a single time. The rearrangement links TRBV25-1 to TRBJ1-3; D possibly corresponds to TRBD1 (6 bases). Trimming shortened V by 5 bases and J by 4 bases, and 12 bases separated the two germline ends. There are 14 residues in the CDR3. From germline, CDR1 is MGHDK and CDR2 SYGVNS. The CDR3, as DNA: TGTGCCAGCAGTCTTTCAGGGGCAGGAAACACCATATATTTT. It yields the protein CASSLSGAGNTIYF.

This chain links TRBV7-2 with TRBJ1-2; D is perhaps TRBD1 (6 bases). The V gene lost 4 bases and the J gene lost 4 bases, with 16 bases spanning the gap. The CDR3 has 15 amino acids. The V gene's germline CDR1 is SGHTA and CDR2 FQGNSA. The CDR3 sequence: CASSSRGSQSYGYTF. The DNA of the CDR3 is TGTGCCAGCAGCTCTAGGGGGAGCCAGAGCTATGGCTACACCTTC.

The V and J genes are TRBV7-8 and TRBJ1-1, with 9 bases matching TRBD1. Germline CDR1 SGHVS, CDR2 FQNEAQ. The CDR3 has 15 residues. With V trimmed by 5 bases and J by 0 bases, 4 bases remained unmatched. The CDR3 nucleotides are TGTGCCAGCAGCCTCGGACAGGGGATGAACACTGAAGCTTTCTTT. It is translated as CASSLGQGMNTEAFF.

The chain recombines TRBV6-4 with TRBJ2-7; D is perhaps TRBD2 (7 bases). With 0 bases removed from V and 7 bases from J, the gap between germline ends came to 16 bases. The germline V gene encodes CDR1 MRHNA and CDR2 SNTAGT. The CDR3 sequence is 15 residues long. CDR3 bases: TGTGCCAGCAGTGACTCGGAGGGGGGGGCCGGGGAGCAGTACTTC. As protein: CASSDSEGGAGEQYF.

This chain connects TRBV6-5 to TRBJ1-1; 9 positions match TRBD1. The germline CDR1 and CDR2 sequences are MNHEY and SVGAGI. Trimming took 0 bases from V and 4 from J; bases not matched to a gene: 3. The CDR3 is 15 residues long. The CDR3 sequence: CASSYSGTGTTEAFF. CDR3 DNA sequence: TGTGCCAGCAGTTACTCTGGGACAGGGACCACTGAAGCTTTCTTT.

This chain uses TRBV7-9 with TRBJ2-3, with D perhaps TRBD1 (6 bases). The germline gives CDR1 SEHNR, CDR2 FQNEAQ (reference sequence). CDR3 size: 15 residues. V lost 1 base, J lost 1 base, and 9 bases lay in between. Here the CDR3 DNA reads TGTGCCAGCAGCTTAGTACAGGGTGGCACAGATACGCAGTATTTT. As protein: CASSLVQGGTDTQYF.

This chain joins TRBV19 and TRBJ1-2; D gene uncertain. The CDR3 loop spans 15 amino acids. Germline V CDR1 and CDR2: LNHDA, SQIVND (reference sequence). V was clipped by 3 bases and J by 5 bases, with 16 bases between them. CDR3 region: CASSILPGEGYGYTF. Written as DNA, the CDR3 is TGTGCCAGTAGTATCCTTCCCGGGGAGGGTTATGGCTACACCTTC. The entire variable domain, with the rest obtained from reference TRBV19 and TRBJ1-2, is as follows: DGGITQSPKYLFRKEGQNVTLSCEQNLNHDAMYWYRQDPGQGLRLIYYSQIVNDFQKGDIAEGYSVSREKKESFPLTVTSAQKNPTAFYLCASSILPGEGYGYTFGSGTRLTVV.

The chain is built from TRBV9 and TRBJ1-3, with D hard to call. From germline, CDR1 is SGDLS and CDR2 YYNGEE. This CDR3 is built from 14 residues. V dropped 3 bases and J dropped 3 bases, with 10 bases sitting between them. The CDR3 DNA follows: TGTGCCAGCAGCGCCAAGGAGGGTGGAAACACCATATATTTT. Protein sequence: CASSAKEGGNTIYF.

The chain combines TRBV7-9 with TRBJ2-7; the D gene is possibly TRBD2 (6 bases). Trimming left V 1 base short and J 4 bases short, with 11 bases between. The germline V gene has CDR1 SEHNR and CDR2 FQNEAQ (reference sequence). This CDR3 has 14 residues. In nucleotides, the CDR3 is TGTGCCAGCAGCTTAGTAGCGGAGGCATACGAGCAGTACTTC. Its protein is CASSLVAEAYEQYF.

V is TRBV5-4 and J is TRBJ2-5; a possible D gene is TRBD2 (6 bases). The V and J ends lost 5 bases and 4 bases respectively, with 15 bases between them. The CDR3 is made up of 14 amino acids. Germline loops: CDR1 SGHNT, CDR2 YYREEE (reference sequence). CDR3 residues: CASSSPGGSETQYF. The CDR3 DNA sequence: TGTGCCAGCAGTTCCCCCGGGGGATCAGAGACCCAGTACTTC.

The chain carries TRBV7-8 and TRBJ2-5; D remains unclear. V dropped 2 bases and J dropped 1 base, with 11 bases sitting between them. Germline V lookup: CDR1 SGHVS, CDR2 FQNEAQ. The CDR3 loop spans 15 amino acids. CDR3 nucleotides: TGTGCCAGCAGCTTAAGTGTCGGAGCCCAAGAGACCCAGTACTTC. Its translation is CASSLSVGAQETQYF.

The rearrangement links TRBV4-2 to TRBJ1-3, with 8 bases lining up with TRBD1. Per the germline V gene, CDR1 is LGHNA and CDR2 is YNFKEQ. V shed 0 bases, J shed 0 bases, and the junction held 4 bases outside the gene matches. CDR3 length: 17 amino acids. This chain's CDR3 is CASSQDLTGGSGNTIYF. The CDR3 DNA sequence: TGTGCCAGCAGCCAAGATTTAACAGGGGGCTCTGGAAACACCATATATTTT.

The chain joins TRBV29-1 to TRBJ2-2, with D perhaps given as TRBD1 or TRBD2 (5 bases each). Trimming stripped 1 base from V and 0 bases from J, with 9 bases between. Germline V gene lookup returns CDR1 SQVTM and CDR2 ANQGSEA. The CDR3 runs 15 residues. The CDR3 sequence is CSVEGGPTNTGELFF. CDR3 in DNA: TGCAGCGTTGAAGGGGGACCGACGAACACCGGGGAGCTGTTTTTT.

This chain uses TRBV21-1 with TRBJ2-3; no check of the table's D call, TRBD1, against the DNA was made. TRBV21-1 is given as a pseudogene. The CDR3 runs to 16 residues. CDR3 loop: CASSKENLGLAGTQYF. In DNA, the CDR3 is TGTGCCAGCAGCAAAGAGAATCTTGGTTTGGCAGGTACGCAGTATTTT.

The rearrangement uses TRBV19 and TRBJ2-2; TRBD1 or TRBD2 may be the D gene (6 bases each). V was pared by 5 bases and J by 4 bases, with 14 bases between. The CDR3 contains 15 residues. CDR1 LNHDA and CDR2 SQIVND come from the germline V gene (reference sequence). The CDR3 loop is CASSDRGTITGELFF. The CDR3 DNA sequence: TGTGCCAGTAGTGACCGCGGGACAATCACCGGGGAGCTGTTTTTT.

The gene calls are TRBV30 and TRBJ1-2; no clear D gene. CDR3 length: 11 amino acids. Trimming removed 4 bases at V and 0 bases at J, with 3 bases between. Germline assignment: CDR1 GTSNPN and CDR2 SVGIG (reference sequence). The CDR3, as DNA: TGTGCCTGGACTCCTAACTATGGCTACACCTTC. Protein sequence: CAWTPNYGYTF.

The chain couples TRBV2 to TRBJ2-5, with 8 bases fitting TRBD1. The CDR3 runs 14 residues. Trimming took 6 bases from V and 1 from J; bases not matched to a gene: 4. The V gene's germline CDR1 is SNHLY and CDR2 FYNNEI. The DNA for the CDR3 is TGTGCCAGCAGCCTTGACAGGGGCCAAGAGACCCAGTACTTC. Amino acid sequence: CASSLDRGQETQYF.

V is TRBV28 and J is TRBJ1-1; a possible D gene is TRBD1 (5 bases). CDR3 length equals 14 residues. The V end was cut by 3 bases, the J end by 8 bases, with 16 bases between. The V gene's germline CDR1 is MDHEN and CDR2 SYDVKM. The CDR3, as DNA: TGTGCCAGCAGTTTGGCCGGGACTATAGGGGAAGCTTTCTTT. This encodes CASSLAGTIGEAFF.